This is a list of T cell receptor beta chains from one sample in a study of blood T cell repertoires in COVID-19. The method was immunoSEQ multiplex PCR; TCRdb's version includes in-frame clones alone and lacks a portion of them. The sample carries fewer than 350,000 clones, under 95% recorded once. Sequenced sample: PBMCs or T cells enriched from blood (not recorded which). The receptors were sampled from a woman between 35 and 50 years old with acute COVID-19. The CDR3 runs from the conserved cysteine through the conserved F or W. The D gene is left open where the match is weak. Clone size is stated in some rows and not others, as once, few, many or a class when expanded.

d_call	v_call	clone_size	j_call	cdr3_aa	cdr3_nt
.	TRBV5-4	.	TRBJ2-3	CASSFDRSTDTQYF	TGTGCCAGCAGCTTTGACAGGTCCACAGATACGCAGTATTTT
TRBD1	TRBV28	.	TRBJ1-2	CASSGQGHGYTF	TGTGCCAGCAGTGGACAGGGTCATGGCTACACCTTC
TRBD1	TRBV7-3	.	TRBJ1-1	CASSPSRDREAFF	TGTGCCAGCAGCCCGTCCCGGGACAGGGAAGCTTTCTTT
TRBD2	TRBV5-4	.	TRBJ2-5	CASSPEGTSVETQYF	TGTGCCAGCAGCCCGGAAGGGACTAGCGTAGAGACCCAGTACTTC
TRBD1	TRBV6-5	.	TRBJ1-3	CASSWDRGFSGNTIYF	TGTGCCAGCAGTTGGGACAGGGGGTTCTCTGGAAACACCATATATTTT
TRBD2	TRBV9	.	TRBJ2-3	CASSVRSGSRTDTQYF	TGTGCCAGCAGCGTCCGTAGCGGGAGTCGCACAGATACGCAGTATTTT
.	TRBV3-1/TRBV3-2	.	TRBJ1-5	CASSQDRTGAQHF	TGTGCCAGCAGCCAAGATCGAACGGGTGCCCAGCATTTT
.	TRBV27	.	TRBJ1-2	CASSLLGGQGGGYTF	TGTGCCAGCAGTTTGCTCGGGGGGCAGGGAGGGGGCTACACCTTC
TRBD2	TRBV7-9	.	TRBJ2-7	CASSLGLAGEQYF	TGTGCCAGCAGCTTAGGACTAGCGGGCGAGCAGTACTTC
.	TRBV5-1	.	TRBJ2-1	CASSLGSGGGDEQFF	TGCGCCAGCAGCTTGGGTAGCGGAGGAGGAGATGAGCAGTTCTTC
.	TRBV28	.	TRBJ2-7	CASSASPTEQYF	TGTGCCAGCAGTGCTAGCCCGACAGAGCAGTACTTC
TRBD2	TRBV4-2	.	TRBJ2-3	CASSQDQRGLAGGTDTQYF	TGTGCCAGCAGCCAAGATCAACGGGGACTAGCGGGAGGTACAGATACGCAGTATTTT
.	TRBV5-1	.	TRBJ1-1	CASSFVAMNTEAFF	TGCGCCAGCAGCTTTGTGGCAATGAACACTGAAGCTTTCTTT
.	TRBV28	.	TRBJ1-2	CASSLVLAGLTNYGYTF	TGTGCCAGCAGTTTAGTCCTCGCAGGGCTCACTAACTATGGCTACACCTTC
.	TRBV7-9	.	TRBJ2-2	CASSPLSTGELFF	TGTGCCAGCAGCCCACTGAGTACCGGGGAGCTGTTTTTT
TRBD2	TRBV3-1/TRBV3-2	.	TRBJ2-5	CASSQHRGLGSETQYF	TGTGCCAGCAGCCAGCATCGAGGACTAGGATCAGAGACCCAGTACTTC
.	TRBV7-8	.	TRBJ1-3	CASSRAGAGNTIYF	TGTGCCAGCAGCCGAGCAGGGGCTGGAAACACCATATATTTT
.	TRBV7-9	.	TRBJ1-1	CASSIRTAYNTEAFF	TGTGCCAGCAGCATCAGGACAGCTTACAACACTGAAGCTTTCTTT
TRBD2	TRBV5-1	.	TRBJ2-3	CASSIRPTSNTDTQYF	TGCGCCAGCTCCATACGACCGACTAGCAACACAGATACGCAGTATTTT
.	TRBV4-1	few	TRBJ1-6	CASSQEAWTLDNSPLHF	TGCGCCAGCAGCCAAGAGGCTTGGACACTCGATAATTCACCCCTCCACTTT
.	TRBV18	.	TRBJ2-1	CASSPKVSGYNEQFF	TGTGCCAGCTCACCGAAAGTCTCCGGGTATAATGAGCAGTTCTTC
TRBD1	TRBV28	few	TRBJ1-1	CASSSFGQVGTDNTEAFF	TGTGCCAGCAGTAGCTTCGGACAGGTAGGAACTGATAACACTGAAGCTTTCTTT
.	TRBV7-6	.	TRBJ2-2	CASSLEAGVHSNTGELFF	TGTGCCAGCAGCTTAGAGGCAGGGGTCCATAGTAACACCGGGGAGCTGTTTTTT
.	TRBV28	.	TRBJ1-1	CASSAHRNTEAFF	TGTGCCAGCAGTGCACACAGGAACACTGAAGCTTTCTTT
TRBD1	TRBV7-9	.	TRBJ1-2	CASSLGGQGNYGYTF	TGTGCCAGCAGCTTAGGAGGACAGGGAAACTATGGCTACACCTTC
TRBD2	TRBV30	.	TRBJ2-3	CAWSPRTSGWTDTQYF	TGTGCCTGGAGCCCTCGGACTAGCGGGTGGACAGATACGCAGTATTTT
.	TRBV2	.	TRBJ2-1	CASSLPGTGQVEQFF	TGTGCCAGCAGTCTTCCAGGCACAGGGCAGGTTGAGCAGTTCTTC
TRBD1	TRBV7-9	once	TRBJ1-2	CASSPLTGNFDYGYTF	TGTGCCAGCAGCCCCCTGACAGGGAACTTCGACTATGGCTACACCTTC
TRBD1	TRBV14	.	TRBJ1-6	CASSQHPQGARYNSPLHF	TGTGCCAGCAGCCAACACCCCCAGGGGGCTAGATATAATTCACCCCTCCACTTT
TRBD2	TRBV5-1	.	TRBJ2-3	CASSPGSTSGGKTDTQYF	TGCGCCAGCAGCCCAGGGTCCACTAGCGGGGGCAAAACAGATACGCAGTATTTT
TRBD1	TRBV7-2	.	TRBJ1-6	CASRRDRLDSPLHF	TGTGCCAGCAGGCGGGACAGGTTGGATTCACCCCTCCACTTT
.	TRBV29-1	.	TRBJ1-2	CSVAAGWRGEGYTF	TGCAGCGTTGCGGCCGGATGGAGGGGCGAGGGCTACACCTTC
.	TRBV5-1	.	TRBJ1-2	CASSFRGDPGYTF	TGCGCCAGCAGCTTTCGGGGGGACCCTGGCTACACCTTC
TRBD2	TRBV5-1	.	TRBJ2-5	CASSFVGGQETQYF	TGCGCCAGCAGCTTTGTGGGGGGGCAAGAGACCCAGTACTTC
.	TRBV6-5	.	TRBJ1-2	CASRDSSNYGYTF	TGTGCCAGCAGGGATAGCTCTAACTATGGCTACACCTTC
TRBD1	TRBV6-2/TRBV6-3	.	TRBJ1-2	CASSRQPTGGFNYGYTF	TGTGCCAGCAGCCGACAACCGACAGGGGGTTTCAACTATGGCTACACCTTC
TRBD1	TRBV5-1	.	TRBJ2-3	CASSFTGATTDTQYF	TGCGCCAGCAGCTTTACAGGGGCGACCACAGATACGCAGTATTTT
TRBD1	TRBV12-3/TRBV12-4	.	TRBJ2-7	CASSLGGGHEQYF	TGTGCCAGCAGTTTAGGAGGGGGCCACGAGCAGTACTTC
TRBD2	TRBV4-3	.	TRBJ2-3	CASSQTGTSKDTQYF	TGCGCCAGCAGCCAGACCGGGACTAGTAAGGATACGCAGTATTTT
TRBD1	TRBV28	once	TRBJ1-5	CASSHRGSNQPQHF	TGTGCCAGCAGCCACAGGGGGAGCAATCAGCCCCAGCATTTT
TRBD1	TRBV24-1	.	TRBJ1-1	CATSDSSGTGSKRFF	TGTGCCACCAGTGATTCGTCCGGGACAGGGTCGAAAAGGTTCTTT
.	TRBV19	.	TRBJ1-5	CASSMGRDNQPQHF	TGTGCCAGTAGTATGGGCCGGGACAATCAGCCCCAGCATTTT
TRBD2	TRBV28	.	TRBJ2-5	CASTGTSHETQYF	TGTGCCAGCACCGGGACTAGCCACGAGACCCAGTACTTC
TRBD2	TRBV25-1	.	TRBJ2-1	CASTQPGGAYNEQFF	TGTGCCAGCACCCAGCCCGGGGGGGCCTACAATGAGCAGTTCTTC
.	TRBV5-4	.	TRBJ2-5	CASSPRGGETQYF	TGTGCCAGCAGTCCTAGGGGGGGGGAGACCCAGTACTTC
.	TRBV21-1	.	TRBJ1-6	CASTQGQNNSPLHF	TGTGCCAGCACCCAAGGACAGAATAATTCACCCCTCCACTTT
.	TRBV6-6	.	TRBJ1-1	CASNLQGKMAEAFF	TGTGCCAGCAACTTACAGGGTAAGATGGCTGAAGCTTTCTTT
.	TRBV19	.	TRBJ2-4	CASSSQGLKNIQYF	TGTGCCAGTAGTTCGCAGGGGCTCAAAAACATTCAGTACTTC
TRBD2	TRBV9	.	TRBJ2-1	CASSVSGGGNEQFF	TGTGCCAGCAGCGTGAGCGGGGGGGGGAATGAGCAGTTCTTC